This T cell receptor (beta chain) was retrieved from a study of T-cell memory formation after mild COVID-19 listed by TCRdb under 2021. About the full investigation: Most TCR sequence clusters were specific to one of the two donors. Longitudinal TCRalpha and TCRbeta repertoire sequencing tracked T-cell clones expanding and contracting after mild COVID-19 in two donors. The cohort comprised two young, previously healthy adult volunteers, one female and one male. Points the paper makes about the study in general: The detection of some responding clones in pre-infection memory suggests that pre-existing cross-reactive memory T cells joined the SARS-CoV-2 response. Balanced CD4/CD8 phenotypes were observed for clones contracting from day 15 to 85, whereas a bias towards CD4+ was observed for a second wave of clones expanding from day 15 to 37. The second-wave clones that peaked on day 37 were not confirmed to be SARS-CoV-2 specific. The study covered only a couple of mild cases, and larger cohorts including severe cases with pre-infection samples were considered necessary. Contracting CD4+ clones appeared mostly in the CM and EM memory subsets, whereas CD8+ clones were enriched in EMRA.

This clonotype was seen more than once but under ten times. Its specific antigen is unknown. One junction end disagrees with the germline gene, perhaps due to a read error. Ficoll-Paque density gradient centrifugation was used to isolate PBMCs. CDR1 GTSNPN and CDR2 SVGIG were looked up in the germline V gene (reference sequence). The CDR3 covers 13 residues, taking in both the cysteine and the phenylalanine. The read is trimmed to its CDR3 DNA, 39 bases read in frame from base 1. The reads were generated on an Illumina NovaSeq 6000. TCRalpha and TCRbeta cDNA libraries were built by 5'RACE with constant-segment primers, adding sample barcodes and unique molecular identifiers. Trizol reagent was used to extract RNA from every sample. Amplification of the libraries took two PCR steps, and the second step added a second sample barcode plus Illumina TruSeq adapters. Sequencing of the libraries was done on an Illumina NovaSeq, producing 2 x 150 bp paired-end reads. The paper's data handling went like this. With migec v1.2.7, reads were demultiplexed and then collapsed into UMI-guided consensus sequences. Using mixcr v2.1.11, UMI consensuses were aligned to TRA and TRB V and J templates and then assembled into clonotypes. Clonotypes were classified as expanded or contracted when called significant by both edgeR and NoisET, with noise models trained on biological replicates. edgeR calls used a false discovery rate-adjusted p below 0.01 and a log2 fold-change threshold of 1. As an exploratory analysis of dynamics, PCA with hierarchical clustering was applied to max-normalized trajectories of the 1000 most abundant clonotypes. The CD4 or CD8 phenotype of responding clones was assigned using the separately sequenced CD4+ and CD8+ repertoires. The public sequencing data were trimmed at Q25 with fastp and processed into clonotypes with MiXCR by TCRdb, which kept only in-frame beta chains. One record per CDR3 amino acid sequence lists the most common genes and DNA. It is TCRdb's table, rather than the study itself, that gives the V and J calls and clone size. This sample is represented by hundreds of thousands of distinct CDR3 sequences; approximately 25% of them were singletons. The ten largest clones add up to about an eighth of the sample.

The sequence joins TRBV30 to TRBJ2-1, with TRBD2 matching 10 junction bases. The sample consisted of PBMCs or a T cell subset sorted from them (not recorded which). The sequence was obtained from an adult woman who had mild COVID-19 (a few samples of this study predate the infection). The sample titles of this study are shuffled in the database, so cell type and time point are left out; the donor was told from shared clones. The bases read TGTGCCTGGGAATATAGCGGGAGGCCCCCAGCGGTCTTC. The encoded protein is CAWEYSGRPPAVF.